The clone carrying this T cell receptor (beta chain) was seen once. RNA was extracted from bulk tissue without any cell sorting. The data stem from a study of tumor and adjacent non-tumor tissue in lung cancer. Background on the study: Each sample yielded about 4.17 million productive TCRbeta reads on average.

The library came from three nested PCR rounds adapted from ARM-PCR protocols. In TCRdb, the multiplex PCR reads were re-called with MiXCR into one record per CDR3 protein. The data contain around 70,000 distinct CDR3 sequences, roughly 73% of them singletons. Unmatched junction bases numbered 4, after V lost 4 bases and J lost 5 bases. The length of the CDR3 is 14 residues. Germline CDR1 SQVTM, CDR2 ANQGSEA. Material for sequencing was lung tumor tissue. V and J are TRBV29-1 and TRBJ2-3; 12 positions agree with TRBD2. The clonotype comes from a man aged 55 to 69 with non-small cell lung cancer. The CDR3: CSVATSGRRDTQYF. The CDR3 bases are TGCAGCGTTGCTACTAGCGGGAGGAGAGATACGCAGTATTTT.